Listed here are 28 T cell receptor beta chains from one sample, sequenced in a study (dated by TCRdb to 2015 to 2016). Preparation of the library involved RT-PCR. TCRdb shows the sequencer as Illumina MiSeq. TCRdb's own reprocessing of the public reads used fastp at Q25 and MiXCR and kept productive beta chains. Entries are consolidated by CDR3 protein sequence, retaining the most common genes and DNA. The sample table holds almost 700,000 distinct CDR3 sequences, of which over 12% were seen once. Clones ranked in the top ten supply 3.6% of the sample. The sample was memory CD4+ T cells from blood. These receptors were obtained from a female donor in good health, serving as a healthy control.

This chain links TRBV20-1 with TRBJ1-6; no clear D. The germline gives CDR1 DFQATT, CDR2 SNEGSKA (reference sequence). Trimming removed 4 bases at V and 11 bases at J, with 15 bases between. There are 13 residues in the CDR3. CDR3 DNA: TGCAGTGCTAAACTCCGACATGGTCCACCCCTCCACTTT. It translates to CSAKLRHGPPLHF.

This clonotype showed up just a few times. The CDR3 here is CAWSGESGQPQHF. The CDR3 DNA sequence: TGTGCCTGGAGTGGGGAATCGGGTCAGCCCCAGCATTTT. The V call is TRBV30, the J call TRBJ1-5; unclear D gene. Germline V gene data show CDR1 as GTSNPN and CDR2 as SVGIG (reference sequence). The CDR3 spans 13 residues. The germline V and J ends were trimmed by 1 base and 6 bases, with 10 bases remaining between them.

This clonotype was observed a handful of times. V and J are TRBV20-1 and TRBJ2-1; 7 bases match TRBD2. The CDR3 extends over 14 amino acids. Losses at the gene ends were 6 bases for V and 3 bases for J; bases not matched to a gene: 8. Germline V gene lookup returns CDR1 DFQATT and CDR2 SNEGSKA (reference sequence). The CDR3 sequence: CSAPLAGYYNEQFF. The CDR3 DNA reads TGCAGTGCCCCGTTAGCGGGTTACTACAATGAGCAGTTCTTC.

The sample holds many counts of this clonotype. The V and J genes are TRBV29-1 and TRBJ2-5; 12 nucleotides line up with TRBD1. Per germline, CDR1 SQVTM and CDR2 ANQGSEA. The CDR3 sequence is 14 residues long. The ends lost 6 bases at V and 5 bases at J; junction bases unmatched: 7. This CDR3 is CSVGTGGLGETQYF. In nucleotides, the CDR3 is TGCAGCGTCGGGACAGGGGGCTTAGGGGAGACCCAGTACTTC.

This clonotype was recorded a few times. The genes are TRBV7-2 and TRBJ2-3; D perhaps matches TRBD2 (5 bases). In germline, CDR1 is SGHTA, CDR2 FQGNSA. V shed 11 bases and J shed 4 bases, with 19 bases lying between them. CDR3 length equals 14 residues. The CDR3 here is CAGQTNWMADTQYF. The DNA of the CDR3 is TGTGCCGGCCAGACTAATTGGATGGCAGATACGCAGTATTTT. Full variable domain (rest looked up from reference TRBV7-2 and TRBJ2-3): GAGVSQSPSNKVTEKGKDVELRCDPISGHTALYWYRQSLGQGLEFLIYFQGNSAPDKSGLPSDRFSAERTGGSVSTLTIQRTQQEDSAVYLCAGQTNWMADTQYFGPGTRLTVL.

This clonotype was counted between two and nine times. The chain carries TRBV5-1 and TRBJ2-7; TRBD1 aligns across 7 bases. The junction had 9 bases not matched to a gene; V was cut back by 0 bases and J by 3 bases. Germline loops: CDR1 SGHRS, CDR2 YFSETQ. The CDR3 totals 16 residues. The CDR3, as DNA: TGCGCCAGCAGCTTGGGGCAGGGGGTCCGGGGCTACGAGCAGTACTTC. This encodes CASSLGQGVRGYEQYF.

The V and J genes are TRBV27 and TRBJ2-1; 10 bases align to TRBD2. V lost 8 bases, J lost 1 base, and 2 bases stayed unmatched. Germline CDR1 MNHEY, CDR2 SMNVEV (reference sequence). CDR3 length equals 14 residues. The CDR3 loop is CASRGLASYNEQFF. CDR3 nucleotides: TGTGCCAGCCGGGGACTAGCGTCCTACAATGAGCAGTTCTTC.

This clonotype has at least ten counts. The chain combines TRBV7-2 with TRBJ2-5; D is ambiguous. The CDR3 is 13 amino acids. The V and J ends lost 5 bases and 1 base respectively, with 8 bases between them. CDR1 is SGHTA and CDR2 is FQGNSA in the germline V gene. For the CDR3, the DNA is TGTGCCAGCAGCGGCGGCCGCCAAGAGACCCAGTACTTC. Translation gives CASSGGRQETQYF. Complete variable domain (other parts from reference TRBV7-2 and TRBJ2-5): GAGVSQSPSNKVTEKGKDVELRCDPISGHTALYWYRQSLGQGLEFLIYFQGNSAPDKSGLPSDRFSAERTGGSVSTLTIQRTQQEDSAVYLCASSGGRQETQYFGPGTRLLVL.

This chain links TRBV6-6 with TRBJ1-6, with 7 bases that match TRBD1. Germline V CDR1 and CDR2: MNHNY, SVGAGI (reference sequence). V shed 5 bases and J 10 bases; nucleotides not matched to a gene: 8. The CDR3 has 14 amino acids. CDR3 sequence reads: CASSTTGLGSPLHF. CDR3 DNA: TGTGCCAGCAGTACGACAGGGCTGGGGTCACCCCTCCACTTT.

V is TRBV12-3 or TRBV12-4 and J is TRBJ1-5; TRBD1 agrees at 9 bases. The CDR3 consists of 15 residues. Germline trimming cut 5 bases from V and 2 bases from J; bases unmatched to any gene: 4. CDR3 nucleotides: TGTGCCAGCAGTACAGGGGGCGCCGGCAATCAGCCCCAGCATTTT. Its protein is CASSTGGAGNQPQHF.

The chain has TRBV7-2 and TRBJ2-1, with 7 bases fitting TRBD1. Losses at the gene ends were 3 bases for V and 6 bases for J; bases not matched to a gene: 2. CDR1 and CDR2 from the germline V gene are SGHTA and FQGNSA. CDR3 length equals 13 residues. The CDR3: CASSFGTANEQFF. The DNA of the CDR3 is TGTGCCAGCAGCTTCGGGACAGCCAATGAGCAGTTCTTC.

This clonotype showed up many times. The chain combines TRBV6-5 with TRBJ2-7; a weak D match, TRBD2 (7 bases). V was pared by 0 bases and J by 3 bases, with 12 bases between. The CDR3 has 15 residues. The germline V gene encodes CDR1 MNHEY and CDR2 SVGAGI. Written as DNA, the CDR3 is TGTGCCAGCAGTTACTCGGGGGGGCTCGGCTACGAGCAGTACTTC. Amino acid sequence: CASSYSGGLGYEQYF.

This clonotype was observed once. A much larger clone is a single base away; this may be a read error. This chain joins TRBV10-3 and TRBJ2-7; D might be TRBD1 (6 bases). The CDR3 sequence is 13 residues long. CDR1 and CDR2 from the germline V gene are ENHRY and SYGVKD. This CDR3 is CAIRTPQGYEKYF. The CDR3 DNA sequence: TGTGCCATCAGGACGCCACAGGGTTACGAGAAGTACTTC.

This clonotype was observed a few times. V gene TRBV5-1 combines with J gene TRBJ2-5; 8 bases match TRBD1. The CDR3 length is 16 residues. J was trimmed by 2 bases and V by 1 base; bases with no gene match: 7. Germline values: CDR1 SGHRS, CDR2 YFSETQ. CDR3 in DNA: TGCGCCAGCAGCTTGATGGGGACAGGCCTTCAAGAGACCCAGTACTTC. Its protein is CASSLMGTGLQETQYF.

This clonotype was detected many times. V gene TRBV20-1 combines with J gene TRBJ2-2; TRBD1 aligns across 7 bases. The CDR3 is made up of 15 amino acids. The V and J ends lost 2 bases and 4 bases, in that order; junction bases with no gene match: 7. Looked up from germline, CDR1 is DFQATT and CDR2 is SNEGSKA (reference sequence). The CDR3 DNA reads TGCAGTGCTAGACCGGGACAGATCGTCACCGGGGAGCTGTTTTTT. Translation gives CSARPGQIVTGELFF.

This clonotype was seen only a few times. The gene calls are TRBV4-3 and TRBJ1-2, with D hard to call. V was clipped by 0 bases and J by 4 bases, with 9 bases between them. Germline V gene data show CDR1 as LGHNA and CDR2 as YSLEER. The CDR3 is 14 residues long. This CDR3 reads CASSQDPVGYGYTF. The DNA of the CDR3 is TGCGCCAGCAGCCAAGATCCAGTGGGCTATGGCTACACCTTC.

The chain joins TRBV19 to TRBJ1-1; D gene ambiguous. The germline CDR1 and CDR2 sequences are LNHDA and SQIVND (reference sequence). The V gene lost 3 bases and the J gene lost 5 bases, with 7 bases spanning the gap. This CDR3 has 12 residues. CDR3 in amino acids: CASSMGRTEAFF. In nucleotides, the CDR3 is TGTGCCAGTAGTATGGGCAGGACTGAAGCTTTCTTT.

The table lists this clonotype with many counts. The chain is built from TRBV29-1 and TRBJ2-1, with D perhaps matching TRBD2 (6 bases). The length of the CDR3 is 15 residues. Trimming removed 5 bases from V and 3 bases from J, with 17 bases in between. Germline V CDR1 and CDR2: SQVTM, ANQGSEA. The CDR3: CSVHSGDPFYNEQFF. For the CDR3, the DNA is TGCAGCGTTCATTCGGGAGACCCCTTCTACAATGAGCAGTTCTTC.

This clonotype was seen a few times. The chain is built from TRBV7-3 and TRBJ2-7; a weak D match, TRBD2 (5 bases). Trimming took off 4 bases at V and 6 bases at J, with 13 bases between the two ends. The CDR3 has 13 amino acids. Germline assignment: CDR1 SGHTA and CDR2 FQGTGA. The CDR3 nucleotides are TGTGCCAGCAGCTCCCGTGCGGGTGCCGAGCAGTACTTC. It yields the protein CASSSRAGAEQYF.

The chain carries TRBV24-1 and TRBJ2-5; 10 bases match TRBD1. Germline CDR1 is KGHDR and CDR2 is SFDVKD. The V segment lost 2 bases and the J segment 2 bases; nucleotides outside the gene matches: 4. There are 16 residues in the CDR3. CDR3 coding DNA: TGTGCCACCAGTGATTATCCGGACAGGGGGCAAGAGACCCAGTACTTC. This encodes CATSDYPDRGQETQYF.

This clonotype was recorded many times. The chain couples TRBV9 to TRBJ1-1; D gene uncertain. Germline-derived CDR1 and CDR2 are SGDLS and YYNGEE. Trimming cost V 0 bases and J 1 base, with 10 bases left between them. This CDR3 contains 15 residues. The CDR3 sequence: CASSVATGRNTEAFF. The CDR3 DNA is TGTGCCAGCAGCGTAGCTACGGGCAGGAACACTGAAGCTTTCTTT.

This clonotype was observed at least ten times. The gene calls are TRBV5-1 and TRBJ2-1; the D is unclear. The CDR3 loop spans 15 amino acids. Germline V CDR1 and CDR2: SGHRS, YFSETQ. Trimming took off 3 bases at V and 2 bases at J, with 12 bases between the two ends. CDR3: CASSSNGITYNEQFF. The CDR3 DNA is TGCGCCAGCAGCTCCAACGGAATTACCTACAATGAGCAGTTCTTC.

At least ten counts were recorded for this clonotype. V and J are TRBV20-1 and TRBJ1-1; D unresolved. Germline-derived CDR1 and CDR2 are DFQATT and SNEGSKA (reference sequence). The CDR3 is made up of 10 amino acids. Trimming took 3 bases from V and 8 from J, leaving 7 bases between them. CDR3 nucleotides: TGCAGTGCTAGCGAGGTGGAAGCTTTCTTT. Protein sequence: CSASEVEAFF.

This clonotype was seen many times. The genes are TRBV6-5 and TRBJ2-7; no reliable D call. The CDR3 runs to 14 residues. Trimming stripped 3 bases from V and 0 bases from J, with 9 bases between. CDR1 MNHEY and CDR2 SVGAGI come from the germline V gene. This chain's CDR3 is CASSYGRSSYEQYF. For the CDR3, the DNA is TGTGCCAGCAGTTATGGACGGAGCTCCTACGAGCAGTACTTC.

The sample holds many counts of this clonotype. This chain joins TRBV29-1 and TRBJ2-7; possibly TRBD1 or TRBD2 for D (5 bases each). Germline CDR1 is SQVTM and CDR2 is ANQGSEA. The CDR3 loop spans 11 amino acids. Trimming left V 1 base short and J 5 bases short, with 6 bases between. The DNA of the CDR3 is TGCAGCGTTGAAGGGGACGACGAGCAGTACTTC. The encoded protein is CSVEGDDEQYF.

This clonotype was seen many times. The chain uses TRBV7-9 and TRBJ1-1; 7 nucleotides align to TRBD1. V dropped 1 base and J dropped 12; count of bases not matched to a gene: 8. CDR1 and CDR2 from the germline V gene are SEHNR and FQNEAQ (reference sequence). This CDR3 region has 13 residues. DNA for the CDR3: TGTGCCAGCAGCTTAGAGGAGGGGGCGTTGACTTTCTTT. This codes for CASSLEEGALTFF.

This clonotype showed up just a few times. This chain uses TRBV11-2 with TRBJ1-1; D possibly corresponds to TRBD1 (5 bases). The CDR3 totals 14 residues. V was trimmed by 0 bases and J by 4 bases, leaving 9 bases between them. Germline assignment: CDR1 SGHAT and CDR2 FQNNGV. This CDR3 reads CASSLEGGITEAFF. As DNA, the CDR3 is TGTGCCAGCAGCTTAGAGGGGGGGATCACTGAAGCTTTCTTT.

The chain carries TRBV7-3 and TRBJ2-5; no definite D call. This CDR3 contains 12 residues. From germline, CDR1 is SGHTA and CDR2 FQGTGA. V dropped 4 bases and J dropped 9 bases, with 12 bases sitting between them. The CDR3 reads CASSSSVQPQYF. CDR3 bases: TGTGCCAGCAGCTCCTCAGTTCAGCCCCAGTACTTC.